These T cell receptor beta chains were read from a single sample in a study of shared clonotypes between healthy human individuals. TCRdb's table, derived via immunoSEQ multiplex PCR, lists solely in-frame clones and lacks some. This sample has about 820,000 clones, with about 91% found just once. Sequenced: naive CD8+ T cells sorted from blood. The receptors here all came from a young man in good health. CDR3s include the opening cysteine and the closing phenylalanine or tryptophan. A D gene is named only where the DNA matches it firmly. Only some rows state a clone size, as once, few, many or a class for expanded clones.

>TRBJ2-1|.|TRBV29-1|.
CSVEFNEQFF
TGCAGCGTTGAGTTTAACGAGCAGTTCTTC
>TRBJ2-1|.|TRBV12-5|.
CASDSGNREQFF
TGTGCTAGTGACTCGGGCAACAGGGAGCAGTTCTTC
>TRBJ2-1|TRBD2|TRBV29-1|.
CSVEGIAGAYNEQFF
TGCAGCGTTGAGGGGATAGCGGGAGCCTACAATGAGCAGTTCTTC
>TRBJ2-7|.|TRBV5-1|.
CASSLDSEQYF
TGCGCCAGCAGCTTGGATTCCGAGCAGTACTTC
>TRBJ2-5|.|TRBV6-1|.
CASSEDGVFGEETQYF
TGTGCCAGCAGTGAAGATGGGGTCTTTGGGGAAGAGACCCAGTACTTC
>TRBJ2-7|.|TRBV27|.
CASSLSMGSNEQYF
TGTGCCAGCAGTTTATCGATGGGATCCAACGAGCAGTACTTC
>TRBJ2-1|TRBD2|TRBV7-3|.
CASSAGLATDEQFF
TGTGCCAGCAGCGCGGGACTAGCGACCGATGAGCAGTTCTTC
>TRBJ2-2|TRBD1|TRBV30|.
CAWSLTGTGELFF
TGTGCCTGGAGTCTGACAGGGACCGGGGAGCTGTTTTTT
>TRBJ1-2|TRBD1|TRBV27|few
CASSRQGVGGYTF
TGTGCCAGCAGTCGACAGGGGGTCGGTGGCTACACCTTC
>TRBJ1-5|.|TRBV12-2|.
CASRFGTVQPISYSNQPQHF
TGTGCAAGTCGCTTCGGAACCGTACAGCCCATCAGTTATAGCAATCAGCCCCAGCATTTT
>TRBJ2-5|TRBD2|TRBV14|.
CASSPYRDYTQETQYF
TGTGCCAGCAGCCCGTACCGGGACTACACACAAGAGACCCAGTACTTC
>TRBJ2-1|.|TRBV4-1|few
CASSVAAYNEQFF
TGCGCCAGCAGCGTTGCTGCCTACAATGAGCAGTTCTTC
>TRBJ2-3|.|TRBV5-4|.
CASSLWQGGLTDTQYF
TGTGCCAGCAGCTTGTGGCAGGGGGGACTCACAGATACGCAGTATTTT
>TRBJ2-7|.|TRBV11-2|.
CASSLGVEQYF
TGTGCCAGCAGCTTGGGGGTCGAGCAGTACTTC
>TRBJ2-3|TRBD2|TRBV4-1|.
CASSQDPSGTSGTDTQYF
TGCGCCAGCAGCCAAGATCCATCCGGGACTAGCGGCACAGATACGCAGTATTTT